The 28 T cell receptor beta chains reported below all come from one sample, sequenced in a study of identical twins. Each CDR3 protein gets one entry after TCRdb re-called the 5' RACE reads with MiXCR. This sample yields about 200,000 distinct CDR3 sequences, of which about 11% are seen a single time; more than 8.5% belongs to the top ten. What was sequenced was memory T cells sorted from blood. These receptor sequences come from a man aged 45 to 65 in good health.

Many counts were recorded for this clonotype. The V and J genes are TRBV12-3 or TRBV12-4 and TRBJ2-7, with 7 bases fitting TRBD1. V lost 5 bases, J lost 3 bases, and 10 bases stayed unmatched. The length of the CDR3 is 15 residues. Here the CDR3 DNA reads TGTGCCAGCAGTCTCAAGGGACAGAGCAACTACGAGCAGTACTTC. Amino acids: CASSLKGQSNYEQYF.

This clonotype was seen ten or more times. This chain connects TRBV6-2 or TRBV6-3 to TRBJ1-1, with a possible D match to TRBD1 (5 bases). The CDR3 is made up of 14 amino acids. The V and J ends lost 3 bases and 3 bases respectively, with 11 bases between them. Germline assignment: CDR1 MNHEY and CDR2 SVGEGT. The CDR3 reads CASSYEGAYTEAFF. CDR3 DNA: TGTGCCAGCAGTTATGAAGGGGCGTACACTGAAGCTTTCTTT.

This clonotype was seen more than once but under ten times. This chain links TRBV5-6 with TRBJ2-3; D is perhaps TRBD1 or TRBD2 (5 bases each). CDR3 length: 14 amino acids. Trimming left V 2 bases short and J 2 bases short, with 9 bases between. Germline-derived CDR1 and CDR2 are SGHDT and YYEEEE. Here the CDR3 reads CASSLWGNTDTQYF. CDR3 nucleotide sequence: TGTGCCAGCAGCTTATGGGGGAACACAGATACGCAGTATTTT.

The gene calls are TRBV20-1 and TRBJ1-2; no clear D. V was trimmed by 3 bases and J by 4 bases, leaving 6 bases between them. This CDR3 contains 11 residues. Germline CDR1 DFQATT, CDR2 SNEGSKA (reference sequence). The CDR3 spells CSASGLYGYTF. As DNA, the CDR3 is TGCAGTGCTAGTGGCCTCTATGGCTACACCTTC.

This clonotype has ten or more counts. The chain employs TRBV12-3 or TRBV12-4 and TRBJ2-4, with 7 bases matching TRBD2. Trimming removed 3 bases from V and 5 bases from J; junction bases left unmatched: 4. CDR3 length: 14 amino acids. The CDR3, as DNA: TGTGCCAGCAGTTTGGGGGGGTTCCAAAACATTCAGTACTTC. Amino acids: CASSLGGFQNIQYF.

This clonotype was counted at least ten times. V is TRBV29-1 and J is TRBJ1-1; D call uncertain. Trimming removed 7 bases from V and 1 base from J, with 13 bases in between. Germline V gene data show CDR1 as SQVTM and CDR2 as ANQGSEA. The CDR3 is made up of 13 amino acids. The CDR3 DNA reads as TGCAGCGCCGCGGCGGGGAAGAACACTGAAGCTTTCTTT. It specifies CSAAAGKNTEAFF.

The chain joins TRBV6-2 or TRBV6-3 to TRBJ1-6; D gene unclear. The length of the CDR3 is 14 residues. The V and J ends lost 2 bases and 7 bases respectively, with 9 bases between them. From germline, CDR1 is MNHEY and CDR2 SVGEGT. The DNA for the CDR3 is TGTGCCAGCAGTTACGTGGCCTCAAATTCACCCCTCCACTTT. As protein: CASSYVASNSPLHF.

The chain uses TRBV15 and TRBJ2-5; 10 bases line up with TRBD1. With 2 bases clipped from V and 2 bases from J, the junction kept 8 bases outside the gene matches. There are 17 residues in the CDR3. The germline CDR1 and CDR2 sequences are LNHNV and YYDKDF (reference sequence). The CDR3 region has the DNA TGTGCCACCAGCAGATCACCCGGGACAGGGGAACAAGAGACCCAGTACTTC. Amino acids: CATSRSPGTGEQETQYF.

The chain carries TRBV20-1 and TRBJ1-4; 7 bases match TRBD1. J was trimmed by 5 bases and V by 0 bases; bases with no gene match: 6. This CDR3 region has 15 residues. Germline V gene sequence: CDR1 DFQATT, CDR2 SNEGSKA (reference sequence). The CDR3 sequence is CSARDPPGQNEKLFF. CDR3 sequence (DNA): TGCAGTGCTAGAGATCCTCCGGGACAGAATGAAAAACTGTTTTTT.

The chain joins TRBV27 to TRBJ1-1; D ambiguous. CDR3 length: 13 residues. From germline, CDR1 is MNHEY and CDR2 SMNVEV (reference sequence). With 5 bases removed from V and 0 bases from J, the gap between germline ends came to 7 bases. The CDR3 loop is CASSQNLNTEAFF. DNA for the CDR3: TGTGCCAGCAGTCAGAACCTGAACACTGAAGCTTTCTTT.

The rearrangement joins TRBV6-5 to TRBJ1-2; the D is unclear. CDR1 MNHEY and CDR2 SVGAGI come from the germline V gene. Trimming removed 0 bases at V and 3 bases at J, with 17 bases between. The CDR3 is 17 residues long. The CDR3 sequence is CASSYSKKGPSDYGYTF. In DNA form, the CDR3 reads TGTGCCAGCAGTTACTCGAAGAAAGGGCCTTCGGACTATGGCTACACCTTC.

This clonotype was observed a few times. The gene calls are TRBV5-1 and TRBJ2-2; 7 bases align to TRBD1. V gave up 2 bases and J gave up 6 bases; unmatched junction bases: 13. There are 17 residues in the CDR3. Germline values: CDR1 SGHRS, CDR2 YFSETQ. The CDR3 DNA sequence: TGCGCCAGCAGCTTAGCCCCCCTCGACAGGGTCGCCGGGGAGCTGTTTTTT. Encoded protein: CASSLAPLDRVAGELFF.

This clonotype occurred a few times. This sequence joins TRBV10-1 and TRBJ2-2; D gene uncertain. This CDR3 region has 12 residues. With 2 bases removed from V and 4 bases from J, the gap between germline ends came to 2 bases. The germline gives CDR1 WNHNN, CDR2 SYGVQD (reference sequence). The DNA of the CDR3 is TGCGCCAGCAGTGAGGCCACCGGGGAGCTGTTTTTT. Protein product: CASSEATGELFF.

This chain connects TRBV28 to TRBJ1-3; TRBD1 might be the D (5 bases). The V end was cut by 3 bases, the J end by 3 bases, with 15 bases between. This CDR3 contains 16 residues. Germline V lookup: CDR1 MDHEN, CDR2 SYDVKM. CDR3: CASSFNTGTFGNTIYF. CDR3 sequence (DNA): TGTGCCAGCAGTTTCAACACCGGGACCTTTGGAAACACCATATATTTT.

Only a few counts were recorded for this clonotype. DNA of the CDR3: TGCAGCGTTAACAGGGGCCCCACTGAAGCTTTCTTT. Translating it yields CSVNRGPTEAFF. The chain uses TRBV29-1 and TRBJ1-1, with 7 bases matching TRBD1. This CDR3 has 12 residues. The germline gives CDR1 SQVTM, CDR2 ANQGSEA. Losses at the gene ends were 5 bases for V and 4 bases for J; bases not matched to a gene: 4.

CDR3: CAISLSDGGNYGYTF. CDR3 nucleotides: TGTGCCATCAGTCTTTCGGACGGTGGCAACTATGGCTACACCTTC. This chain uses TRBV10-3 with TRBJ1-2; the D is unclear. This CDR3 contains 15 residues. Per germline, CDR1 ENHRY and CDR2 SYGVKD. V was trimmed by 5 bases and J by 2 bases, leaving 15 bases between them.

Many counts were recorded for this clonotype. The chain joins TRBV19 to TRBJ2-6; no definite D call. Between the trimmed V and J ends, which lost 5 bases and 1 base, there was a span of 15 bases. The CDR3 has 17 residues. Germline values: CDR1 LNHDA, CDR2 SQIVND (reference sequence). The DNA of the CDR3 is TGTGCCAGTAGTGCTCGAACTATATCTTCTGGGGCCAACGTCCTGACTTTC. Its translation is CASSARTISSGANVLTF.

This clonotype was seen a handful of times. The chain has TRBV9 and TRBJ2-5; 9 nucleotides line up with TRBD2. Germline assignment: CDR1 SGDLS and CDR2 YYNGEE. The CDR3 is 16 residues long. After removal of 0 bases from V and 1 base from J, the junction contained 4 bases not matched to a gene. The CDR3 DNA is TGTGCCAGCAGCGTAGGAGCGGGGGGTCTCCAAGAGACCCAGTACTTC. Amino acid sequence: CASSVGAGGLQETQYF.

This clonotype turned up a few times. This chain links TRBV11-3 with TRBJ2-1; D gene unclear. CDR3 length: 15 amino acids. Germline CDR1 and CDR2: SGHNT and YENEEA. Deletions cut 5 bases from V and 4 bases from J, with 15 bases between. The CDR3 spells CASSPTVLSYNEQFF. The CDR3 DNA follows: TGTGCCAGCAGCCCTACGGTACTCTCTTACAATGAGCAGTTCTTC.

This clonotype was observed many times. The chain combines TRBV5-1 with TRBJ2-1; D might be TRBD2 (6 bases). The CDR3 contains 13 residues. Germline V lookup: CDR1 SGHRS, CDR2 YFSETQ. The V gene lost 4 bases and the J gene lost 8 bases, with 13 bases spanning the gap. As DNA, the CDR3 is TGCGCCAGCAGCCCCAGGCGGGGCGATGAGCAGTTCTTC. The encoded protein is CASSPRRGDEQFF.

This clonotype came up many times. The rearrangement links TRBV28 to TRBJ1-2, with no clear D. The CDR3 totals 13 residues. Germline CDR1 MDHEN, CDR2 SYDVKM. V lost 5 bases to trimming and J lost 8 bases, with 15 bases between them. The CDR3 sequence: CASSTHNGGGYTF. CDR3 nucleotides: TGTGCCAGCAGTACCCACAACGGTGGGGGCTACACCTTC.

The chain couples TRBV4-2 to TRBJ1-4; TRBD1 aligns across 7 bases. Germline CDR1 and CDR2: LGHNA and YNFKEQ. V lost 1 base to trimming and J lost 5 bases; unmatched junction nucleotides: 10. CDR3 length: 17 amino acids. This chain's CDR3 is CASSQGRAGGANEKLFF. The CDR3, as DNA: TGTGCCAGCAGCCAAGGGCGGGCAGGGGGGGCGAATGAAAAACTGTTTTTT.

The chain carries TRBV29-1 and TRBJ1-4, with D unclear. Germline V gene lookup returns CDR1 SQVTM and CDR2 ANQGSEA. Trimming cost V 6 bases and J 8 bases, with 13 bases left between them. This CDR3 has 12 amino acids. In nucleotides, the CDR3 is TGCAGCGTCTCGGACCCGGGAGAAAAACTGTTTTTT. Protein: CSVSDPGEKLFF.

This clonotype was counted ten times or more. CDR3 residues: CASSFPGAYSNQPQHF. CDR3 in DNA: TGTGCCAGCAGTTTCCCAGGGGCGTATAGCAATCAGCCCCAGCATTTT. This rearrangement joins TRBV6-2 or TRBV6-3 to TRBJ1-5, with D tentatively TRBD1 (6 bases). From germline, CDR1 is MNHEY and CDR2 SVGEGT. The CDR3 extends over 16 amino acids. The ends were cut back, 4 bases at V and 0 bases at J, with 13 bases in the middle.

This rearrangement joins TRBV6-2 or TRBV6-3 to TRBJ2-1, with unresolved D. CDR3 length: 9 residues. Per germline, CDR1 MNHEY and CDR2 SVGEGT. In DNA, the CDR3 is TGTGCTGTATGGAATGAGCAGTTCTTC. This gives the protein CAVWNEQFF.

In its sample, this clonotype was seen a few times. This sequence joins TRBV20-1 and TRBJ1-6; possible D gene TRBD1, 5 bases. This CDR3 contains 14 residues. Trimming shortened V by 2 bases and J by 14 bases, and 19 bases separated the two germline ends. Germline CDR1 and CDR2: DFQATT and SNEGSKA (reference sequence). CDR3 in amino acids: CSARSDTAVVSLHF. DNA for the CDR3: TGCAGTGCTAGATCGGACACTGCTGTAGTGTCCCTCCACTTT.

The chain couples TRBV11-2 to TRBJ2-7, with 8 bases aligning to TRBD2. This CDR3 is 15 amino acids long. CDR1 is SGHAT and CDR2 is FQNNGV in the germline V gene. V lost 6 bases and J lost 4; bases outside the gene matches: 11. The CDR3 nucleotides are TGTGCCAGCAGGGGCATAGCGGGGTCTTTATACGAGCAGTACTTC. Its protein product is CASRGIAGSLYEQYF.

This clonotype was observed many times. J is TRBJ1-4 and V is TRBV20-1; 7 bases align to TRBD1. The germline gives CDR1 DFQATT, CDR2 SNEGSKA (reference sequence). The CDR3 has 14 residues. V gave up 6 bases and J gave up 8 bases; unmatched junction bases: 12. The CDR3 DNA sequence: TGCAGTGCCCCCGACAGGGAAAGGAGCGAAAAACTGTTTTTT. This sequence encodes CSAPDRERSEKLFF.